Following are 13 T cell receptor beta chains from one sample sequenced in a study of blood T cell repertoires in COVID-19. The assay was immunoSEQ multiplex PCR, and TCRdb's table has in-frame clones only and misses some. This sample has fewer than 300,000 clones, with about 68% found just once. The specimen sequenced was peripheral blood. These receptors came from a woman aged 80 or over with acute or convalescent COVID-19.

The rearrangement joins TRBV3-1 (or the pseudogene TRBV3-2) to TRBJ1-3; tentatively, D is TRBD1 (5 bases). Trimming took off 3 bases at V and 0 bases at J, with 6 bases between the two ends. From germline, CDR1 is LGHDT and CDR2 YNNKEL (reference sequence). CDR3 size: 14 residues. The CDR3 DNA reads as TGTGCCAGCAGCCACGGGGGCTCTGGAAACACCATATATTTT. This translates into CASSHGGSGNTIYF.

The gene calls are TRBV5-1 and TRBJ1-1; D is uncertain. V lost 2 bases to trimming and J lost 0 bases, with 5 bases between them. Germline-derived CDR1 and CDR2 are SGHRS and YFSETQ. CDR3 length: 13 residues. CDR3 sequence: CASSFDMNTEAFF. CDR3 coding DNA: TGCGCCAGCAGCTTTGACATGAACACTGAAGCTTTCTTT.

In its sample, this clone was seen once. This CDR3 reads CASSYRDRVGGYTF. CDR3 in DNA: TGTGCCAGCAGTTACCGAGACAGGGTGGGCGGCTACACCTTC. The V call is TRBV6-5, the J call TRBJ1-2; 7 nucleotides line up with TRBD1. Losses at the gene ends were 2 bases for V and 8 bases for J; bases not matched to a gene: 8. The CDR3 has 14 residues. CDR1 and CDR2 (germline): MNHEY, SVGAGI.

J is TRBJ2-5 and V is TRBV7-6, with 10 bases aligning to TRBD2. Losses at the gene ends were 1 base for V and 5 bases for J; bases not matched to a gene: 10. Per germline, CDR1 SGHVS and CDR2 FNYEAQ. This CDR3 region has 17 residues. The CDR3 DNA reads TGTGCCAGCAGCTTAGGTCTGACGAGCGGGGGGGCGGAGACCCAGTACTTC. Translated, it gives CASSLGLTSGGAETQYF.

This chain joins TRBV19 and TRBJ1-5; 9 bases match TRBD1. The CDR3 loop spans 16 amino acids. The junction had 8 bases not matched to a gene; V was cut back by 5 bases and J by 3 bases. Germline loops: CDR1 LNHDA, CDR2 SQIVND (reference sequence). The CDR3: CASSSTGTGTNQPQHF. The CDR3 coding sequence is TGTGCCAGTAGTTCGACCGGGACAGGGACCAATCAGCCCCAGCATTTT.

The chain couples TRBV4-2 to TRBJ1-5; D unresolved. Trimming shortened V by 2 bases and J by 1 base, and 6 bases separated the two germline ends. Germline V gene lookup returns CDR1 LGHNA and CDR2 YNFKEQ. The CDR3 has 14 residues. Written as DNA, the CDR3 is TGTGCCAGCAGCCAACGAGCGAGCAATCAGCCCCAGCATTTT. Amino acids: CASSQRASNQPQHF.

This clone was recorded a few times. The chain has TRBV10-1 and TRBJ2-7; a weak D match, TRBD2 (7 bases). The CDR3 length is 14 residues. CDR1 is WNHNN, CDR2 SYGVQD, per germline (reference sequence). Trimming cost V 7 bases and J 4 bases, with 17 bases left between them. CDR3 loop: CASNFDRTRYEQYF. CDR3 DNA sequence: TGCGCCAGCAATTTCGACAGGACTAGATACGAGCAGTACTTC.

The chain recombines TRBV20-1 with TRBJ1-3; unclear D gene. Germline CDR1 and CDR2: DFQATT and SNEGSKA (reference sequence). This CDR3 has 13 amino acids. Trimming left V 7 bases short and J 2 bases short, with 12 bases between. In DNA, the CDR3 is TGCAGTGTTAGTTCCTTAGCTGGAAACACCATATATTTT. Protein: CSVSSLAGNTIYF.

The V call is TRBV7-2, the J call TRBJ2-2, with 7 nucleotides matching TRBD2. CDR3 size: 15 residues. The V and J ends lost 2 bases and 5 bases, in that order; junction bases with no gene match: 5. The germline CDR1 and CDR2 sequences are SGHTA and FQGNSA. Here the CDR3 reads CASSLTSGGTGELFF. For the CDR3, the DNA is TGTGCCAGCAGCTTAACCTCGGGGGGAACCGGGGAGCTGTTTTTT.

The rearrangement joins TRBV9 to TRBJ2-3, with D hard to call. The CDR3 runs to 17 residues. Trimming took off 0 bases at V and 0 bases at J, with 14 bases between the two ends. Germline CDR1 is SGDLS and CDR2 is YYNGEE. CDR3 DNA: TGTGCCAGCAGCGTAGTCAAAACAGCTACTAGCACAGATACGCAGTATTTT. Its translation is CASSVVKTATSTDTQYF.

This clone was seen many times. This chain uses TRBV6-6 with TRBJ2-1, with D maybe TRBD1 (6 bases). CDR1 is MNHNY, CDR2 SVGAGI, per germline (reference sequence). Trimming removed 2 bases from V and 7 bases from J, with 15 bases in between. The CDR3 has 15 residues. The CDR3 loop reads CASSYTGQSTNEQFF. In DNA, the CDR3 is TGTGCCAGCAGTTACACAGGACAGTCTACGAATGAGCAGTTCTTC.

The chain joins TRBV20-1 to TRBJ2-7, with a weak D call TRBD1 (6 bases). The CDR3 is 11 amino acids. The germline V gene has CDR1 DFQATT and CDR2 SNEGSKA (reference sequence). Trimming took off 5 bases at V and 7 bases at J, with 12 bases between the two ends. The CDR3 loop reads CSAFPGVEQYF. The DNA for the CDR3 is TGCAGTGCTTTCCCAGGGGTTGAGCAGTACTTC.

The gene calls are TRBV5-4 and TRBJ1-2; D remains ambiguous. V lost 0 bases, J lost 3 bases, and 9 bases lay in between. Germline V CDR1 and CDR2: SGHNT, YYREEE (reference sequence). The CDR3 runs 14 residues. The CDR3, as DNA: TGTGCCAGCAGCTTGGACTCAATGGACTATGGCTACACCTTC. Its protein is CASSLDSMDYGYTF. Using reference TRBV5-4 and TRBJ1-2 for the parts outside the CDR3, the full variable domain is ETGVTQSPTHLIKTRGQQVTLRCSSQSGHNTVSWYQQALGQGPQFIFQYYREEENGRGNFPPRFSGLQFPNYSSELNVNALELDDSALYLCASSLDSMDYGYTFGSGTRLTVV.